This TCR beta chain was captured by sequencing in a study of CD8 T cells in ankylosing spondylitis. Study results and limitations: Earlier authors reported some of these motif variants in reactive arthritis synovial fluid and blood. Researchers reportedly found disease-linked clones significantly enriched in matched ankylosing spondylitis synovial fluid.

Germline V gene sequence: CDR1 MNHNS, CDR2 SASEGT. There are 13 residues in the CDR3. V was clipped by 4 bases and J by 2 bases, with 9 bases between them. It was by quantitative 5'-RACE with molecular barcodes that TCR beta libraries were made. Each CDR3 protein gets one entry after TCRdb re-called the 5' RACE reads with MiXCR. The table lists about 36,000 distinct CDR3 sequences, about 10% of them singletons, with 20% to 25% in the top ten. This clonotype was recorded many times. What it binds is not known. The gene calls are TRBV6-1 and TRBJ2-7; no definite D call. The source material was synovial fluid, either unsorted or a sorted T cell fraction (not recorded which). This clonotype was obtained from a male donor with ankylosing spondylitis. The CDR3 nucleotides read TGTGCCAGCAGTGTCTACCCTACCTACGAGCAGTACTTC. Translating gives CASSVYPTYEQYF.